The next 24 T cell receptor beta chains were all read from a single sample in a study of tumor-infiltrating lymphocytes in primary liver carcinoma. The authors made TCR beta cDNA from 500 to 600 ng total RNA with a constant-region primer. Employing slightly modified ARM-PCR, three nested multiplex PCR rounds were run, and these gave rise to the TCR beta libraries. Researchers ran the first two PCR rounds for roughly 11 cycles each with TRBV1-TRBV30 forward primers and a C-beta reverse primer. TCRdb itself ran the multiplex PCR reads through MiXCR, one entry per CDR3 protein. The sample includes approximately 73,000 distinct CDR3 sequences, about two thirds of them seen just once. Co-extracting RNA and DNA was done with about 20-33 mg of unsorted bulk tissue as input. Input material: liver tumor tissue from sampling region 4. The subset here: tumor region T4, right-lateral pole. Source of these receptors: a woman in her sixties or seventies with primary liver carcinoma and hepatitis B virus infection.

Comments on this clonotype: The conserved phenylalanine or tryptophan normally closing the CDR3 is absent here, so this likely arose from a read error. The chain links TRBV28 to TRBJ1-1; D not certain. V lost 7 bases, J lost 8 bases, and 14 bases lay in between. This CDR3 region has 12 residues. Per germline, CDR1 MDHEN and CDR2 SYDVKM. The CDR3, as DNA: TGTGCCAGCACCCCGGAAAGTACAGAAGCTTTCCTT. This encodes CASTPESTEAFL.

Turning to this clonotype: Mismatch with germline at one junction end may stem from a read error. This chain connects TRBV11-2 to TRBJ2-5, with TRBD2 identical over 12 bases. CDR1 is SGHAT, CDR2 FQNNGV, per germline. There are 16 residues in the CDR3. The CDR3 here is CASRLAASGRGVTQYF. The CDR3 nucleotides are TGTGCCAGCAGGTTAGCAGCTAGCGGGAGGGGGGTGACCCAGTACTTC.

The chain couples TRBV11-3 to TRBJ1-1, with D hard to call. Trimming stripped 1 base from V and 3 bases from J, with 15 bases between. The CDR3 has 16 residues. The germline V gene has CDR1 SGHNT and CDR2 YENEEA. CDR3 sequence: CASSLVGEYGDTEAFF. The CDR3 nucleotides read TGTGCCAGCAGCTTAGTCGGGGAATATGGGGACACTGAAGCTTTCTTT.

Note on this clonotype: This is likely a read error, given that the CDR3 carries no conserved phenylalanine or tryptophan at its end. The chain couples TRBV12-3 or TRBV12-4 to TRBJ2-1; D not certain. The CDR3 covers 16 residues. Trimming removed 5 bases from V and 11 bases from J, with 25 bases in between. The CDR3 loop reads CASSQTTTCVARQQFL. CDR3 DNA sequence: TGTGCCAGCAGTCAAACCACGACTTGTGTGGCTCGCCAGCAGTTCTTA.

Turning to this clonotype: Relative to the germline gene, one junction end is altered; a read error may explain this. The chain recombines TRBV11-2 with TRBJ2-2; a weak D match, TRBD2 (5 bases). This CDR3 has 15 residues. Germline V gives CDR1 SGHAT, CDR2 FQNNGV. The CDR3 DNA reads TGTGCCGGCAGCCCTCCGCAAGGACCGATCGGGGAACTGTTTTTT. It encodes CAGSPPQGPIGELFF.

There are many counts of this clonotype. V and J are TRBV6-2 or TRBV6-3 and TRBJ2-1; either TRBD1 or TRBD2 may fit D (5 bases each). Germline V gives CDR1 MNHEY, CDR2 SVGEGT. V was trimmed by 2 bases and J by 0 bases, leaving 11 bases between them. The CDR3 is 16 residues long. The CDR3 loop reads CASSYRGASSYNEQFF. CDR3 coding DNA: TGTGCCAGCAGTTACCGGGGCGCGAGCTCCTACAATGAGCAGTTCTTC.

This clonotype was seen just once. A read error may account for a junction end that differs from germline. This chain uses TRBV11-3 with TRBJ2-3; TRBD1 aligns across 7 bases. Germline V gene data show CDR1 as SGHNT and CDR2 as YENEEA. The CDR3 covers 17 residues. DNA of the CDR3: TGTGCCAGCAGCTCTTGGTCCCCTGACAGGGACACATATACGCACTATTTT. Its translation is CASSSWSPDRDTYTHYF.

Comments on this clonotype: Germline and junction disagree at one end, which may indicate a read error. CDR3 amino acids: CASTSRLGAAGANALTF. CDR3 nucleotides: TGTGCCAGCACCTCCCGTCTGGGCGCGGCTGGGGCCAACGCCCTGACTTTC. The chain recombines TRBV12-3 or TRBV12-4 with TRBJ2-6, with D maybe TRBD1 (5 bases). The CDR3 length is 17 residues.

Ten or more counts support this clonotype. This chain connects TRBV12-3 or TRBV12-4 to TRBJ2-7; 8 bases agree with TRBD2. This CDR3 has 13 amino acids. With 8 bases clipped from V and 3 bases from J, the junction kept 6 bases outside the gene matches. The CDR3 DNA reads as TGTGCCAGCCTTCGGGCGGGGGGCTACGAGCAGTACTTC. Protein product: CASLRAGGYEQYF.

The CDR3 here is CASSPWTGDNYKRYF. For the CDR3, the DNA is TGTGCCAGCAGCCCCTGGACAGGGGACAACTACAAGCGGTACTTC. The V call is TRBV11-3, the J call TRBJ2-7; 9 nucleotides line up with TRBD1. CDR1 SGHNT and CDR2 YENEEA come from the germline V gene. The CDR3 is 15 residues long. The V gene end was trimmed by 5 bases and the J gene end by 12 bases; junction bases not matched to a gene: 17. Supplemented by reference TRBV11-3 and TRBJ2-7, the full variable domain reads EAGVVQSPRYKIIEKKQPVAFWCNPISGHNTLYWYLQNLGQGPELLIRYENEEAVDDSQLPKDRFSAERLKGVDSTLKIQPAELGDSAVYLCASSPWTGDNYKRYFGPGTRLTVT.

Ten or more counts support this clonotype. Here the CDR3 reads CASSLDRPPYGYTF. CDR3 sequence (DNA): TGTGCCAGCAGTCTGGACAGGCCCCCGTATGGCTACACCTTC. This rearrangement joins TRBV28 to TRBJ1-2; 7 positions match TRBD1. Germline values: CDR1 MDHEN, CDR2 SYDVKM. The CDR3 consists of 14 residues. Trimming cost V 5 bases and J 5 bases; bases outside gene matches: 8.

This clonotype came up once. The junction and the germline gene differ at one end; a read error may be behind it. The rearrangement links TRBV28 to TRBJ2-7; D may be TRBD1 (6 bases). The CDR3 contains 13 residues. Germline V CDR1 and CDR2: MDHEN, SYDVKM. DNA of the CDR3: TGTCCCAGCAGCTTGACAGGCGTCGGGGAGCAATACTTC. It codes for CPSSLTGVGEQYF.

Notes on this clonotype: Germline is not matched at one junction end, which may reflect a read error. This rearrangement joins TRBV11-2 to TRBJ2-2; the match to TRBD2 covers 10 bases. CDR1 is SGHAT, CDR2 FQNNGV, per germline. The CDR3 has 16 amino acids. For the CDR3, the DNA is TGTGCCAGCAGCTTCCGGCTAGCGGGAGATGCGGGGGAGCTATCTTTT. Protein sequence: CASSFRLAGDAGELSF.

A note on this clonotype: Its ends do not fully match the called genes, so a read error is possible. The rearrangement uses TRBV7-8 and TRBJ2-5; possible D gene TRBD1, 5 bases. The CDR3 is made up of 14 amino acids. Germline CDR1 reads SGHVS; CDR2 reads FQNEAQ. The CDR3 DNA follows: TGTGCCAGCAGCAGGGGCGGTGCCCAAGAGACGCAGCACTTC. Protein product: CASSRGGAQETQHF.

A remark on this clonotype: The junction departs from the called germline gene at one end, perhaps through a read error. The J gene is TRBJ2-6, the V gene TRBV11-1, with D tentatively TRBD1 or TRBD2 (6 bases each). Germline V CDR1 and CDR2: SGHAT, FQDESV (reference sequence). This CDR3 has 15 amino acids. CDR3: CTSIPSGAGASVLTF. DNA for the CDR3: TGTACCAGCATCCCCTCGGGGGCTGGGGCCAGCGTCCTGACTTTC.

As regards this clonotype: A much larger clone differs from this one at a single base, so this may be a read error. The chain uses TRBV6-5 and TRBJ1-6; D gene unclear. The CDR3 totals 13 residues. Germline V gene sequence: CDR1 MNHEY, CDR2 SVGAGI. The CDR3 DNA reads as TGTGCCAGCAGTTACTCAAAAAATTCACCCCTCCGCTTT. It translates to CASSYSKNSPLRF.

A word on this clonotype: The junction departs from germline at one end; a sequencing error may be responsible. The rearrangement uses TRBV6-6 and TRBJ2-2; D may correspond to TRBD1 or TRBD2 (6 bases each). CDR1 and CDR2 from the germline V gene are MNHNY and SVGAGI (reference sequence). The CDR3 sequence is 15 residues long. CDR3 loop: CASNYGGSNIGELFF. CDR3 in DNA: TGTGCCAGCAATTACGGGGGCAGCAACATCGGGGAGCTGTTTTTT.

Comment on this clonotype: A read error may account for a junction end that differs from germline. V usage is TRBV12-3 or TRBV12-4 and J usage is TRBJ1-6; 7 nucleotides align to TRBD1. There are 13 residues in the CDR3. The CDR3 bases are TGTGCCGGCAGCACAGGGGTGGGTTCACCTCTCCACTTT. Encoded protein: CAGSTGVGSPLHF.

This clonotype was recorded at least ten times. CDR3 sequence reads: CASSVGATEAFF. CDR3 nucleotide sequence: TGTGCCAGCAGTGTGGGAGCCACTGAAGCTTTCTTT. The chain employs TRBV2 and TRBJ1-1; D gene unclear. This CDR3 is built from 12 residues. Trimming took off 4 bases at V and 4 bases at J, with 7 bases between the two ends. Per germline, CDR1 SNHLY and CDR2 FYNNEI. Complete variable domain (other parts from reference TRBV2 and TRBJ1-1): EPEVTQTPSHQVTQMGQEVILRCVPISNHLYFYWYRQILGQKVEFLVSFYNNEISEKSEIFDDQFSVERPDGSNFTLKIRSTKLEDSAMYFCASSVGATEAFFGQGTRLTVV.

In regard to this clonotype: The germline gene is not matched at one end of the junction; a read error may be the cause. The chain has TRBV11-2 and TRBJ2-1, with D perhaps TRBD1 (6 bases). The germline gives CDR1 SGHAT, CDR2 FQNNGV. The CDR3 extends over 17 amino acids. As DNA, the CDR3 is TGTGCCAGCAGCTTACCCCAGGGGAGCGGTAGGTACAATGAACAGTTCTTC. Protein product: CASSLPQGSGRYNEQFF.

Remarks on this clonotype: Given a much more abundant clone one base away, this may be a read error. In this CDR3 the conserved last residue, phenylalanine or tryptophan, is missing, so a read error is likely. The chain combines TRBV28 with TRBJ2-5; 8 nucleotides match TRBD2. V trimming: 5 bases; J trimming: 3 bases; junction bases outside the gene matches: 11. CDR3 size: 16 residues. CDR1 and CDR2 (germline): MDHEN, SYDVKM. CDR3 nucleotides: TGTGCCAGCAGTCCGATGGTCGGGAGGGCTGAAGAGACCCAGTACTCC. It encodes CASSPMVGRAEETQYS.

Concerning this clonotype itself: The junction shows a germline mismatch at one end, possibly a read error. The chain recombines TRBV13 with TRBJ1-2; 9 bases agree with TRBD1. CDR3 length: 14 amino acids. Germline V gives CDR1 PRHDT, CDR2 FYEKMQ (reference sequence). CDR3 coding DNA: TGTGTCAGCAGTTACGACAGGGGGAGTTATGGCTACACCTTC. This gives the protein CVSSYDRGSYGYTF.

Concerning this clonotype: Because the CDR3's place on the DNA is in doubt, the DNA is left out and the CDR3 is given as listed by TCRdb. V and J are TRBV29-1 and TRBJ1-2. The CDR3 sequence runs 11 residues, both termini included. CDR1 is SQVTM and CDR2 is ANQGSEA in the germline V gene. CDR3 residues: CSAQVHYGCTF.

The CDR3 nucleotides read TGTGCCAGCAGCTTAGGGAGTAGTTCCAGAGTGGATGAGCAGTTCTTC. It codes for CASSLGSSSRVDEQFF. V and J are TRBV7-3 and TRBJ2-1, with a tentative D call TRBD2 (5 bases). The germline gives CDR1 SGHTA, CDR2 FQGTGA. The CDR3 contains 16 residues. V lost 2 bases, J lost 8 bases, and 19 bases lay in between.